A single T cell receptor beta chain is shown here with its context. This clone's antigen is unknown. No much larger clonotype is one base removed from it; base qualities were not supplied. This sample is drawn from a study of OX40 agonist ivuxolimab in advanced cancers. At the level of the whole study: The costimulatory receptor OX40 (CD134) was targeted by ivuxolimab, a fully human IgG2 agonistic monoclonal antibody. Intravenous ivuxolimab was administered to patients every 2 weeks at six dose levels: 0.01, 0.1, 0.3, 1.5, 3 and 10 mg/kg. Of the approximately 54 patients in dose escalation, approximately 20 had hepatocellular carcinoma, about 15 had melanoma, 9 had renal cell carcinoma and 9 had head and neck cancer. The dose-escalation cohort was 82.7% male with a mean age of approximately 60 years, ranging from 23 to 79. Prior anti-PD-1, anti-PD-L1 or anti-CTLA-4 therapy was permitted, and approximately 41% of dose-escalation patients had received checkpoint inhibitors. Partial responses occurred in three dose-escalation patients: two with cutaneous melanoma and one with hepatocellular carcinoma. The point of sequencing TCRbeta in the periphery was to test whether ivuxolimab changed TCR sequence diversity and drove clonal T-cell expansion. The paper reports the monotherapy dose-escalation portion (N of about 50 patients) of the phase I ivuxolimab trial. General findings and caveats noted by the study authors: In the 0.1-3.0 mg/kg groups, partial responders were among the patients with the lowest normalized peripheral clonal expansion, particularly in CD8+ T cells. After ivuxolimab, expanded clones were on average more numerous among CD8+ T cells than among CD4+ T cells. Clonal expansion of both CD4+ and CD8+ blood T cells was observed from baseline to week 6 at doses 0.1 to 3.0 mg/kg. Antigen specificity was not determined for the clonally expanded peripheral T cells. Low levels of normalized T-cell clonal expansion were also shown by some nonresponding patients.

The germline V gene yields SGHVS for CDR1 and FQNEAQ for CDR2. Measured from the cysteine to the phenylalanine, the CDR3 is 15 residues long. Only the CDR3 part of the read is kept: 45 bases, read in frame from the first base. Deletion took 7 bases off V and 0 bases off J, with a span of 15 bases between the germline ends. Genomic DNA was extracted from sorted cells for sequencing of the TCRbeta CDR3 region. TCRbeta CDR3 regions were sequenced using the immunoSEQ Assay. The clones in this table, taken by TCRdb from immuneACCESS, are in-frame only. Not every clone is retained; where verified, under half of the shortfall comes from an unresolved V gene, and the cause of the rest is unknown. This sample has 40,000 to 50,000 clones in its table, and 86% of those were observed once. The ten largest clonotypes hold 9% to 14% of the sample. Patients with autoimmune disease history or receiving systemic immunosuppression were excluded from the trial. In every dose cohort, peripheral blood was drawn for TCR sequencing at baseline, cycle 4 day 1, and cycle 7 day 1. Samples came from an open-label, multicenter, first-in-human phase I dose-escalation trial of ivuxolimab. Adults with locally advanced or metastatic head and neck squamous cell, hepatocellular, melanoma or renal cell carcinoma were enrolled in the trial. CD4+ and CD8+ T cells were sorted separately from peripheral blood before TCR sequencing.

This sequence uses TRBV7-8 and TRBJ2-5, and perhaps TRBD2 as D gene, on 6 matching bases. The clonotype comes from an adult with an advanced solid tumor such as melanoma, head and neck, liver or kidney cancer. The sequencing used CD4+ or CD8+ T cells sorted from blood, collected in a trial of the OX40 agonist ivuxolimab. The DNA reads TGTGCCAGCAAGGAGGGACGGACGTACCAAGAGACCCAGTACTTC. This sequence encodes CASKEGRTYQETQYF.